A single sample is the source of the 5 T cell receptor beta chains below, sequenced in a study of PD-L1 blockade in urothelial cancer. TCRdb keeps only in-frame clones here, not all; method: immunoSEQ multiplex PCR. The sample yields approximately 46,000 clones, about 85% seen once. The sample consisted of PBMCs, taken around atezolizumab (anti-PD-L1) treatment. Receptors were obtained from a man aged 55 to 69 with urothelial cancer.

The J gene is TRBJ1-4, the V gene TRBV5-1; TRBD1 matches 9 bases. The germline V gene has CDR1 SGHRS and CDR2 YFSETQ. V dropped 6 bases and J dropped 6; count of bases not matched to a gene: 12. The CDR3 has 16 amino acids. CDR3 nucleotides: TGCGCCAGCACCTCCGGGACAGGGTTATTTGATGAAAAACTGTTTTTT. It codes for CASTSGTGLFDEKLFF.

The J gene is TRBJ1-1, the V gene TRBV7-9; D not certain. The V end was cut by 5 bases, the J end by 3 bases, with 7 bases between. The CDR3 length is 12 residues. CDR1 and CDR2 from the germline V gene are SEHNR and FQNEAQ (reference sequence). CDR3 loop: CASSPRDTEAFF. CDR3 in DNA: TGTGCCAGCAGCCCAAGAGACACTGAAGCTTTCTTT.

This chain joins TRBV7-2 and TRBJ2-1; D is uncertain. The length of the CDR3 is 13 residues. Germline V gene data show CDR1 as SGHTA and CDR2 as FQGNSA. V was trimmed by 8 bases and J by 5 bases, leaving 13 bases between them. Here the CDR3 reads CASRGSQNNEQFF. The CDR3, as DNA: TGTGCCAGCCGTGGTAGCCAGAACAATGAGCAGTTCTTC.

Only one count was recorded for this clone. This chain links TRBV2 with TRBJ2-1, with 7 bases matching TRBD1. With V trimmed by 6 bases and J by 5 bases, 7 bases remained unmatched. This CDR3 comprises 14 residues. Germline lookup yields CDR1 SNHLY and CDR2 FYNNEI. For the CDR3, the DNA is TGTGCCAGCAGGGCAAACAGGGGAGACAATGAGCAGTTCTTC. It specifies CASRANRGDNEQFF.

In DNA form, the CDR3 reads TGTGCCAGCAGCCTCGACAGGGGGTCTGAAAAACTGTTTTTT. Its translation: CASSLDRGSEKLFF. The chain uses TRBV6-5 and TRBJ1-4, with 9 bases that match TRBD1. V shed 6 bases, J shed 7 bases, and the junction held 6 bases outside the gene matches. Germline V CDR1 and CDR2: MNHEY, SVGAGI. The CDR3 is 14 residues long.